The 28 T cell receptor beta chains below were found in one sample sequenced in a study of blood T cell repertoires in COVID-19. TCRdb's copy holds only in-frame clones and misses some; the assay was immunoSEQ multiplex PCR. The sample records roughly 200,000 clones, roughly 84% being singletons. Sequencing input: PBMCs or T cells enriched from blood (not recorded which). All receptors derive from a woman younger than 45 who had been exposed to COVID-19.

The chain joins TRBV14 to TRBJ2-3; 7 bases agree with TRBD2. Looked up from germline, CDR1 is SGHDN and CDR2 is FVKESK. Losses at the gene ends were 1 base for V and 0 bases for J; bases not matched to a gene: 1. CDR3 length: 15 amino acids. CDR3 amino acids: CASSQVGGSTDTQYF. In DNA form, the CDR3 reads TGTGCCAGCAGCCAAGTCGGGGGGAGCACAGATACGCAGTATTTT. The full variable domain, its missing parts supplied by reference TRBV14 and TRBJ2-3, is EAGVTQFPSHSVIEKGQTVTLRCDPISGHDNLYWYRRVMGKEIKFLLHFVKESKQDESGMPNNRFLAERTGGTYSTLKVQPAELEDSGVYFCASSQVGGSTDTQYFGPGTRLTVL.

This clone has only one observation. The chain combines TRBV27 with TRBJ1-2, with no clear D. Germline CDR1 is MNHEY and CDR2 is SMNVEV (reference sequence). V lost 6 bases to trimming and J lost 4 bases, with 18 bases between them. This CDR3 has 15 residues. CDR3 loop: CASSLAGVPSYGYTF. The CDR3 region has the DNA TGTGCCAGCAGCCTAGCCGGAGTCCCATCCTATGGCTACACCTTC.

The rearrangement uses TRBV19 and TRBJ1-4, with D maybe TRBD1 (5 bases). Trimming took off 5 bases at V and 5 bases at J, with 6 bases between the two ends. Germline CDR1 and CDR2: LNHDA and SQIVND (reference sequence). The CDR3 sequence is 12 residues long. The CDR3 DNA reads TGTGCCAGTAGTCACAGGAATGAAAAACTGTTTTTT. It codes for CASSHRNEKLFF.

This clone was detected only a few times. V usage is TRBV6-5 and J usage is TRBJ1-5; D ambiguous. V gave up 6 bases and J gave up 4 bases, with 10 bases separating them. Germline-derived CDR1 and CDR2 are MNHEY and SVGAGI. The CDR3 consists of 13 residues. This chain's CDR3 is CASSVFGNQPQHF. The DNA for the CDR3 is TGTGCCAGCAGCGTATTCGGGAATCAGCCCCAGCATTTT.

The chain is built from TRBV10-3 and TRBJ2-5; 7 nucleotides match TRBD1. This CDR3 comprises 13 residues. Germline lookup yields CDR1 ENHRY and CDR2 SYGVKD. Trimming at V came to 7 bases and at J to 3 bases, leaving 5 bases not matched to a gene. DNA for the CDR3: TGTGCCATCAAGGGACAGTCAGAAGAGACCCAGTACTTC. This codes for CAIKGQSEETQYF.

The chain couples TRBV5-1 to TRBJ1-1; no reliable D call. V was cut by 4 bases and J by 3 bases, with 7 bases left in between. Germline-derived CDR1 and CDR2 are SGHRS and YFSETQ. CDR3 length: 12 residues. The CDR3: CASSPSDTEAFF. For the CDR3, the DNA is TGCGCCAGCAGCCCTAGTGACACTGAAGCTTTCTTT.

CDR3 region: CASSEVYRDRDEQYF. DNA for the CDR3: TGCGCCAGCAGTGAAGTTTACAGGGATCGCGACGAGCAGTACTTC. This chain links TRBV10-1 with TRBJ2-7; a weak D match, TRBD1 (6 bases). The CDR3 consists of 15 residues. Germline V gene sequence: CDR1 WNHNN, CDR2 SYGVQD (reference sequence). The germline V and J ends were trimmed by 3 bases and 5 bases, with 17 bases remaining between them.

The chain carries TRBV7-9 and TRBJ1-4; D gene ambiguous. V shed 6 bases and J shed 8 bases, with 7 bases lying between them. This CDR3 contains 11 residues. Per germline, CDR1 SEHNR and CDR2 FQNEAQ (reference sequence). CDR3 loop: CASSYSEKLFF. The CDR3 DNA follows: TGTGCCAGCAGTTATTCCGAAAAACTGTTTTTT.

The CDR3 loop reads CASSPAGFHTEAFF. CDR3 coding DNA: TGTGCCAGCAGCCCTGCAGGGTTTCACACTGAAGCTTTCTTT. The chain has TRBV7-9 and TRBJ1-1; the D gene is possibly TRBD1 (5 bases). Germline V gives CDR1 SEHNR, CDR2 FQNEAQ (reference sequence). The CDR3 loop spans 14 amino acids. Between the trimmed V and J ends, which lost 5 bases and 3 bases, there was a span of 13 bases.

The rearrangement links TRBV29-1 to TRBJ1-2, with TRBD1 identical over 10 bases. The length of the CDR3 is 15 residues. Trimming removed 3 bases from V and 6 bases from J; junction bases left unmatched: 10. CDR1 is SQVTM, CDR2 ANQGSEA, per germline. The CDR3: CSVDPSGQGLDGYTF. As DNA, the CDR3 is TGCAGCGTTGACCCCTCGGGACAGGGGTTGGATGGCTACACCTTC.

The chain links TRBV10-2 to TRBJ1-5; D perhaps matches TRBD1 (5 bases). With 4 bases removed from V and 7 bases from J, the gap between germline ends came to 14 bases. CDR1 is WSHSY and CDR2 is SAAADI in the germline V gene. This CDR3 spans 14 amino acids. CDR3 sequence reads: CASSGEGLRQPQHF. The CDR3 DNA is TGCGCCAGCAGTGGTGAGGGACTTCGGCAGCCCCAGCATTTT.

This chain links TRBV9 with TRBJ1-4; maybe TRBD1 (6 bases). The CDR3 is 14 amino acids. Trimming stripped 1 base from V and 7 bases from J, with 11 bases between. CDR1 is SGDLS and CDR2 is YYNGEE in the germline V gene. CDR3 sequence: CASSVTGQSEKLFF. CDR3 in DNA: TGTGCCAGCAGCGTAACGGGACAATCTGAAAAACTGTTTTTT.

A single count supports this clone. The chain combines TRBV7-3 with TRBJ1-5, with D unclear. The CDR3 spans 15 residues. V was pared by 2 bases and J by 0 bases, with 8 bases between. The germline CDR1 and CDR2 sequences are SGHTA and FQGTGA. CDR3 in amino acids: CASSLDIYSNQPQHF. CDR3 nucleotide sequence: TGTGCCAGCAGCTTAGACATTTATAGCAATCAGCCCCAGCATTTT.

This chain connects TRBV2 to TRBJ1-5; D call uncertain. This CDR3 has 13 residues. V shed 8 bases and J shed 5 bases, with 13 bases lying between them. CDR1 SNHLY and CDR2 FYNNEI come from the germline V gene. The CDR3 DNA follows: TGTGCCAGCCGTACAGATCCATATCAGCCCCAGCATTTT. Amino acids: CASRTDPYQPQHF.

This chain links TRBV4-1 with TRBJ1-5; weak D call: TRBD1 (5 bases). V was shortened by 4 bases and J by 3 bases, with 10 bases between the two germline ends. CDR1 and CDR2 from the germline V gene are MGHRA and YSYEKL. The CDR3 sequence is 14 residues long. This chain's CDR3 is CASSPPGLNQPQHF. The CDR3 DNA reads as TGCGCCAGCAGCCCCCCGGGACTCAATCAGCCCCAGCATTTT.

The V call is TRBV11-2, the J call TRBJ2-7, with 12 bases aligning to TRBD1. The junction had 3 bases not matched to a gene; V was cut back by 7 bases and J by 5 bases. CDR1 is SGHAT, CDR2 FQNNGV, per germline. The CDR3 is made up of 13 amino acids. The CDR3 sequence is CASTGTGGNEQYF. The CDR3 nucleotides are TGTGCCAGCACCGGGACAGGGGGCAACGAGCAGTACTTC.

The J gene is TRBJ2-3, the V gene TRBV3-1 (or the pseudogene TRBV3-2); 7 bases map to TRBD2. Looked up from germline, CDR1 is LGHDT and CDR2 is YNNKEL (reference sequence). CDR3 length equals 14 residues. Trimming cost V 6 bases and J 4 bases; bases outside gene matches: 7. The CDR3 nucleotides read TGTGCCAGCAGAGGGACTATCGGCTCAGATACGCAGTATTTT. It specifies CASRGTIGSDTQYF.

The chain has TRBV7-2 and TRBJ1-1, with 12 bases that match TRBD1. Trimming cost V 5 bases and J 6 bases; bases outside gene matches: 13. Germline V gene data show CDR1 as SGHTA and CDR2 as FQGNSA. This CDR3 spans 17 amino acids. For the CDR3, the DNA is TGTGCCAGCAGCCATGGGGGGACAGGGGGCGCAGGGGCTGAAGCTTTCTTT. Translating gives CASSHGGTGGAGAEAFF.

This clone has only a few counts. V gene TRBV5-1 combines with J gene TRBJ2-7, with a tentative D call TRBD1 (5 bases). The CDR3 runs 15 residues. Germline CDR1 and CDR2: SGHRS and YFSETQ. Trimming took off 0 bases at V and 2 bases at J, with 12 bases between the two ends. The CDR3 region is CASSLEGWATYEQYF. CDR3 coding DNA: TGCGCCAGCAGCTTGGAGGGGTGGGCGACCTACGAGCAGTACTTC.

This chain uses TRBV2 with TRBJ1-2; a possible D gene is TRBD1 (5 bases). The CDR3 sequence is 12 residues long. Deletions cut 1 base from V and 6 bases from J, with 6 bases between. Germline loops: CDR1 SNHLY, CDR2 FYNNEI. CDR3 bases: TGTGCCAGCAGTGAAGGGGGCGATGGCTACACCTTC. The encoded protein is CASSEGGDGYTF.

The rearrangement joins TRBV5-1 to TRBJ2-1, with TRBD2 matching 15 bases. V lost 4 bases, J lost 8 bases, and 10 bases stayed unmatched. The CDR3 consists of 17 residues. Per the germline V gene, CDR1 is SGHRS and CDR2 is YFSETQ. The chain's CDR3 is CASSTGLAGGLWDEQFF. DNA for the CDR3: TGCGCCAGCAGCACCGGACTAGCGGGGGGGCTATGGGATGAGCAGTTCTTC.

The chain uses TRBV19 and TRBJ2-7; possibly TRBD1 for D (5 bases). The V gene lost 5 bases and the J gene lost 4 bases, with 18 bases spanning the gap. Germline CDR1 and CDR2: LNHDA and SQIVND (reference sequence). The CDR3 contains 15 residues. CDR3: CASSRSEGVWYEQYF. In DNA, the CDR3 is TGTGCCAGTAGTCGAAGTGAAGGGGTATGGTACGAGCAGTACTTC.

The chain links TRBV3-1 (or the pseudogene TRBV3-2) to TRBJ2-4; 7 nucleotides align to TRBD1. Germline assignment: CDR1 LGHDT and CDR2 YNNKEL (reference sequence). Germline trimming cut 4 bases from V and 6 bases from J; bases unmatched to any gene: 3. The CDR3 spans 13 residues. The CDR3 sequence: CASSPGTVNIQYF. As DNA, the CDR3 is TGTGCCAGCAGCCCCGGGACAGTAAACATTCAGTACTTC.

The rearrangement links TRBV7-6 to TRBJ1-1; weak D call: TRBD1 (5 bases). Germline CDR1 and CDR2: SGHVS and FNYEAQ. V dropped 4 bases and J dropped 11 bases, with 26 bases sitting between them. The CDR3 has 16 residues. The CDR3 bases are TGTGCCAGCAGCTCCTTTCGCAGTGGGGTCCAGGGAACGGCTTTCTTT. The encoded protein is CASSSFRSGVQGTAFF.

This chain joins TRBV9 and TRBJ2-3, with 11 bases that match TRBD2. Germline CDR1 reads SGDLS; CDR2 reads YYNGEE. The CDR3 length is 17 residues. The J segment lost 2 bases and the V segment lost 2 bases, leaving 7 bases of the junction unmatched. The CDR3 nucleotides read TGTGCCAGCAGCGTTCGGGGACTAGCGGAAAACACAGATACGCAGTATTTT. Its translation is CASSVRGLAENTDTQYF.

The V gene is TRBV9, the J gene TRBJ1-1, with 8 nucleotides matching TRBD1. Per the germline V gene, CDR1 is SGDLS and CDR2 is YYNGEE. J gave up 4 bases and V 3 bases, and 8 bases lay outside the gene matches. The CDR3 is 15 residues long. This CDR3 is CASSAGTGEFTEAFF. The CDR3 DNA reads as TGTGCCAGCAGCGCCGGGACAGGAGAATTCACTGAAGCTTTCTTT.

A remark on this clone: Germline is not matched at one junction end, which may reflect a read error. V gene TRBV4-2 combines with J gene TRBJ1-2; 8 nucleotides line up with TRBD1. Germline V lookup: CDR1 LGHNA, CDR2 YNFKEQ. This CDR3 region has 13 residues. The CDR3 spells CASSHFMAGGDVF. The CDR3 region has the DNA TGTGCCAGCAGCCACTTTATGGCAGGGGGCGATGTATTC.

This chain uses TRBV5-1 with TRBJ1-4; 7 positions match TRBD1. CDR1 is SGHRS, CDR2 YFSETQ, per germline. V trimming: 2 bases; J trimming: 8 bases; junction bases outside the gene matches: 9. This CDR3 has 15 amino acids. The CDR3 protein is CASSLEGALGEKLFF. The CDR3 bases are TGCGCCAGCAGCTTAGAGGGGGCGCTTGGGGAAAAACTGTTTTTT.